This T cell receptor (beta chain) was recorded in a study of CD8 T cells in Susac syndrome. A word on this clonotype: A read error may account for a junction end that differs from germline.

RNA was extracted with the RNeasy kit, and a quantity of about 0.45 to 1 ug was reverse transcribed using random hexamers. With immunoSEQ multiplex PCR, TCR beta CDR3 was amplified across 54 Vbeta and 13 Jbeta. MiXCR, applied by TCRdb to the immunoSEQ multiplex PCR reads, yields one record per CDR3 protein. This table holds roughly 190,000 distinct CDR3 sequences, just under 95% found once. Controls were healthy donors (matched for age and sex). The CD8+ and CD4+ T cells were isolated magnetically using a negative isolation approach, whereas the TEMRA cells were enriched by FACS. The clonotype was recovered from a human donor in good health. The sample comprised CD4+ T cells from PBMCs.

In DNA form, the CDR3 reads TGTGCCAGCACCCAAAATGCAGGGGGCGGATACACTGAAGCTTTCTTT. Its translation is CASTQNAGGGYTEAFF. The J gene is TRBJ1-1, the V gene TRBV14; TRBD1 matches at 8 bases. Germline V gene data show CDR1 as SGHDN and CDR2 as FVKESK. The CDR3 length is 16 residues.